This T cell receptor beta chain was sequenced in a study of T cell changes during pregnancy in multiple sclerosis. Profiling relied on immunoSEQ multiplex PCR, and the TCRdb table lists in-frame clones only, not all of them. Altogether some 43,000 clones are present, roughly nine tenths being singletons, with the ten largest covering over 1.2%. This clonotype was sampled from a female donor in good health, enrolled as a control in a pregnancy study. This specimen consisted of peripheral blood, obtained in the first trimester of pregnancy.

The CDR3 DNA reads TGTGCCAGCAGTAGACAGGGGAATGGCTACACCTTC. It is translated as CASSRQGNGYTF. The chain employs TRBV2 and TRBJ1-2, with TRBD1 matching over 8 bases. Germline CDR1 and CDR2: SNHLY and FYNNEI. This CDR3 comprises 12 residues. V gave up 5 bases and J gave up 6 bases; unmatched junction bases: 2.